One sample yielded the 6 T cell receptor beta chains listed below, sequenced in a study of T cell repertoires in cytomegalovirus infection. Via MiXCR, TCRdb re-called the reads, giving one row per CDR3 protein. This sample yields fewer than 80,000 distinct CDR3 sequences, of which 3.7% are seen a single time; 3.5% to 5% belongs to the top ten. Material: PBMCs. These receptors were collected from a human donor in good health (CMV status not recorded). Some clones in this sample may be carry-over from other donors' samples.

This clonotype was detected ten times or more. J is TRBJ1-6 and V is TRBV27, with D unclear. The CDR3 has 15 amino acids. Germline values: CDR1 MNHEY, CDR2 SMNVEV (reference sequence). V lost 7 bases, J lost 3 bases, and 13 bases lay in between. The DNA for the CDR3 is TGTGCCAGCACCGATGGCGGGTTCTATAATTCACCCCTCCACTTT. It encodes CASTDGGFYNSPLHF.

This clonotype was counted many times. The chain carries TRBV12-3 or TRBV12-4 and TRBJ2-7; no reliable D call. Trimming removed 6 bases from V and 5 bases from J, with 17 bases in between. The CDR3 contains 14 residues. The CDR3 spells CASRQAAANHEQYF. In nucleotides, the CDR3 is TGTGCCAGCAGGCAGGCGGCAGCCAACCACGAGCAGTACTTC.

This clonotype was seen ten or more times. This chain connects TRBV7-2 to TRBJ1-1; no clear D gene. V was pared by 5 bases and J by 1 base, with 14 bases between. Per germline, CDR1 SGHTA and CDR2 FQGNSA. CDR3 size: 15 residues. CDR3 protein: CASSPNPGSNTEAFF. The CDR3 DNA reads as TGTGCCAGCAGCCCCAATCCGGGGTCGAACACTGAAGCTTTCTTT.

This clonotype showed up many times. The chain is built from TRBV7-2 and TRBJ1-5, with unresolved D. The CDR3 sequence is 16 residues long. V gave up 5 bases and J gave up 2 bases, with 16 bases separating them. Germline V gene sequence: CDR1 SGHTA, CDR2 FQGNSA. CDR3 bases: TGTGCCAGCAGCGGACGGGCGGGATTAGGCAATCAGCCCCAGCATTTT. This translates into CASSGRAGLGNQPQHF.

In this sample, this clonotype turned up many times. The chain uses TRBV20-1 and TRBJ2-5; tentatively, D is TRBD2 (6 bases). The CDR3 has 14 residues. Deletions cut 5 bases from V and 5 bases from J, with 18 bases between. Per the germline V gene, CDR1 is DFQATT and CDR2 is SNEGSKA (reference sequence). The CDR3 loop is CSAWSGRDGETQYF. CDR3 sequence (DNA): TGCAGTGCTTGGTCGGGGCGGGATGGGGAGACCCAGTACTTC.

This clonotype occurred many times. The gene calls are TRBV5-4 and TRBJ2-1, with D unclear. From germline, CDR1 is SGHNT and CDR2 YYREEE (reference sequence). Trimming stripped 3 bases from V and 0 bases from J, with 7 bases between. This CDR3 has 14 residues. CDR3 DNA: TGTGCCAGCAGCTCTTGGAACTCCTACAATGAGCAGTTCTTC. Amino acid sequence: CASSSWNSYNEQFF.